This T cell receptor beta chain was sequenced during a study of blood T cell repertoires in COVID-19. Turning to the study itself: Sample material is recorded as cDNA or gDNA derived from T cells, B-cell-depleted T cells, or PBMCs.

Authors' processing steps: Reference gene primer amplification in the assay estimated nucleated cell counts. Using immunoSEQ multiplex PCR, the repertoire was profiled, and TCRdb retains in-frame clones only, with some absent. The DNA was the basis for D and trimming; V, J and clone size are from that table. The sample records around 230,000 clones, around 92% being singletons. Clinical history as reported by participants underpinned cohort assignment. Germline V gene sequence: CDR1 SEHNR, CDR2 FQNEAQ (reference sequence). Trimming shortened V by 0 bases and J by 0 bases, and 15 bases separated the two germline ends. The CDR3 spans 18 residues.

V and J are TRBV7-9 and TRBJ1-3, with TRBD1 as a possible D gene (5 bases). The TCR sequence derives from a woman aged 25 to 39 with acute COVID-19. The sequencing input was PBMCs or T cells enriched from blood (not recorded which). CDR3 sequence (DNA): TGTGCCAGCAGCTTAGCCAGGGAGGGGCTCAGCTCTGGAAACACCATATATTTT. Protein: CASSLAREGLSSGNTIYF.